The source of this T cell receptor beta chain is a study of cytomegalovirus exposure and HLA in healthy donors. Germline V gene lookup returns CDR1 SGHVS and CDR2 FQNEAQ. The CDR3 consists of 15 residues. With V trimmed by 4 bases and J by 7 bases, 13 bases remained unmatched. In the PCR, 60 Vbeta and 13 Jbeta primers were used. Data came from immunoSEQ multiplex PCR; TCRdb stores just in-frame clones and leaves some out. The data hold over 200,000 clones, with 70% to 80% observed a single time. The sequenced sample was PBMCs. This chain connects TRBV7-8 to TRBJ2-7; 7 bases fit TRBD2. The sequence was obtained from a male donor in good health and CMV-seronegative. DNA of the CDR3: TGTGCCAGCAGCTCAGTGAGACATGTAGCGGGTGAGCAGTACTTC. Protein: CASSSVRHVAGEQYF.